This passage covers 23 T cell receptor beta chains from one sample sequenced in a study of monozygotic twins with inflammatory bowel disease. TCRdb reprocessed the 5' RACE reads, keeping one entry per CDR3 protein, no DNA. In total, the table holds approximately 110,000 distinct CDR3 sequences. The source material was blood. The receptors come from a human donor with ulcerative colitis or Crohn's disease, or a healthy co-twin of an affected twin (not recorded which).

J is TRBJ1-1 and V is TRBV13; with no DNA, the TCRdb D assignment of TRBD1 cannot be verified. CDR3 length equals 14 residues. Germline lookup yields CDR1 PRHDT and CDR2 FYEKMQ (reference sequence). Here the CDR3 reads CASSDRQVWTEAFF. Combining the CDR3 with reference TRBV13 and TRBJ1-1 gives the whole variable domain AAGVIQSPRHLIKEKRETATLKCYPIPRHDTVYWYQQGPGQDPQFLISFYEKMQSDKGSIPDRFSAQQFSDYHSELNMSSLELGDSALYFCASSDRQVWTEAFFGQGTRLTVV.

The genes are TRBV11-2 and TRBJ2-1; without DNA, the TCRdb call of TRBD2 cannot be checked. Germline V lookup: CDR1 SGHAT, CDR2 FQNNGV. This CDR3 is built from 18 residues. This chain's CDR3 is CASSLGVPSLAGGNEQFF.

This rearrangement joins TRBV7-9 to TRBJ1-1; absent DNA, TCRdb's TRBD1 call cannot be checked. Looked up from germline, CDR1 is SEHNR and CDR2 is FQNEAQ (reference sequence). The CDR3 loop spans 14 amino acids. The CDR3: CASSLEGMNTEAFF.

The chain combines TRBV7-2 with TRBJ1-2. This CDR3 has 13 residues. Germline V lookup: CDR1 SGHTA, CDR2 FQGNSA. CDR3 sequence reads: CASSLASSYGYTF.

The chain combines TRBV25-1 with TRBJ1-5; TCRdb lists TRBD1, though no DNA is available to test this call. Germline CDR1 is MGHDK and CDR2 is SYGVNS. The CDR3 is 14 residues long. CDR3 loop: CASSEDRSDQPQHF.

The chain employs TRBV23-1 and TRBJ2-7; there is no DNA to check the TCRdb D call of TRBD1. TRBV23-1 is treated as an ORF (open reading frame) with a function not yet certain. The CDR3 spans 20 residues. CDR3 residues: CASSQYGNRDRDFRGNEQYF.

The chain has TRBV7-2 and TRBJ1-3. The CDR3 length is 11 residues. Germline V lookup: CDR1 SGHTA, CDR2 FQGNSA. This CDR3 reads CASSRGNTIYF.

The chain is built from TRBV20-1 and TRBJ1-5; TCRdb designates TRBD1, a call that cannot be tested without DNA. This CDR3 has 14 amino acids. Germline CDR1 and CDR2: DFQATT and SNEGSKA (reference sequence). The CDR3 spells CSLGASRGNQPQHF.

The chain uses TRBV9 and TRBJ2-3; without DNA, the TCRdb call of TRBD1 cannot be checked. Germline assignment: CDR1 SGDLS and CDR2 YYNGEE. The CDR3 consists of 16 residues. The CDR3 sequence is CASSIGIQGETDTQYF.

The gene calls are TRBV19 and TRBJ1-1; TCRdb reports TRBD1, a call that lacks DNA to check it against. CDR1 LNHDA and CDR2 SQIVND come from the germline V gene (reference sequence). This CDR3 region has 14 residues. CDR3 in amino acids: CASRVLQGNTEAFF.

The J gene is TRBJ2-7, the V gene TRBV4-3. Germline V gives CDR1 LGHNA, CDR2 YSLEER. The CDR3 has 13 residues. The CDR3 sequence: CASSQDGVYEQYF.

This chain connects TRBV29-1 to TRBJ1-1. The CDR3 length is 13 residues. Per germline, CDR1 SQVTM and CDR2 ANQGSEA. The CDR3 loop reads CSVRTTDLSEAFF.

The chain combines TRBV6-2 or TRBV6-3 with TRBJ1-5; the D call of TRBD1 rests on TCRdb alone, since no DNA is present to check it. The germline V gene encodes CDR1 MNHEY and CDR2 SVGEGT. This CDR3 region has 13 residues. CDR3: CASSPTGNQPQHF.

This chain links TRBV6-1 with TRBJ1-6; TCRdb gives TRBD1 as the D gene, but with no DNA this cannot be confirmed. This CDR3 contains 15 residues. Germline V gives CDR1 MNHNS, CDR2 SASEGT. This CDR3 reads CASSEQGPTGSPLHF.

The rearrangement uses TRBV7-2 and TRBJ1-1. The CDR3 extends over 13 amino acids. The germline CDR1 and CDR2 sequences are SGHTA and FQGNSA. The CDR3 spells CASSTGWATEAFF.

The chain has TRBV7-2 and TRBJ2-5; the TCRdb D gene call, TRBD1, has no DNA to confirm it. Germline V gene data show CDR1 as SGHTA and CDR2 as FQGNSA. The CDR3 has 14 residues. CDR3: CASSLRTGPETQYF.

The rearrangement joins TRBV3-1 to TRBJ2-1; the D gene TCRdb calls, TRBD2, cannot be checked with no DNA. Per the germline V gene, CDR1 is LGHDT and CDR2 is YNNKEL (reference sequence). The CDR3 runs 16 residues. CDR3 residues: CASSQEGLAGVGEQFF.

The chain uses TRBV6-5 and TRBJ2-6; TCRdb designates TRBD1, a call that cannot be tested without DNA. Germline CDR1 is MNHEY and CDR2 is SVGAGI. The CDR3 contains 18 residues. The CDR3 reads CASSRTGTESSGANVLTF.

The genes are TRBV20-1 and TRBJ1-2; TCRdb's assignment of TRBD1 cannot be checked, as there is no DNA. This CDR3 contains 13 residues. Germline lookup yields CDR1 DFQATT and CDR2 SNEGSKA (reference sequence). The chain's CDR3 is CSARDGSGDGYTF.

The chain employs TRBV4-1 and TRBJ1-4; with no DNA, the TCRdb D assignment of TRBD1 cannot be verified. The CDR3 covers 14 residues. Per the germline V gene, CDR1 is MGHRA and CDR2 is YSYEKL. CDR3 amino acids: CASSLGQVDEKLFF.

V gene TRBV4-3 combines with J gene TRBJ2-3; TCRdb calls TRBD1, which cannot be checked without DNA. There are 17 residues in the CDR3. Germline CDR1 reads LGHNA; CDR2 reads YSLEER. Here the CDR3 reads CASSPRLGQDSTDTQYF.

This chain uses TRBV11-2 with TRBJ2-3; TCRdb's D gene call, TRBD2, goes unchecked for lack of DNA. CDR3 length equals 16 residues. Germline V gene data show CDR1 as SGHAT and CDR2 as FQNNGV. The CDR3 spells CASSIGTSGRVDTQYF.

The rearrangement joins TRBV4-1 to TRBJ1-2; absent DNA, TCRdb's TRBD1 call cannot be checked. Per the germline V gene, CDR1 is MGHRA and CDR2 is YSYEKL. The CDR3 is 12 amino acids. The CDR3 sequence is CASSQVAGLETF.